This T cell receptor beta chain appears in the sequencing data of a study of CD8+ T cells in alopecia areata. This clone was seen more than once but under ten times. V lost 6 bases, J lost 5 bases, and 10 bases lay in between. Germline lookup yields CDR1 MGHDK and CDR2 SYGVNS. This CDR3 is 12 amino acids long. Peripheral blood, together with lesional scalp punch biopsies, was collected from alopecia areata patients. Both CD4+ and CD8+ T cells were separated by sorting PBMCs. RNA was isolated and reverse transcribed to cDNA, the sequencing template. Repertoires were generated with immunoSEQ multiplex PCR, while TCRdb's copy carries only in-frame clones and drops some. The table has 110,000 to 150,000 clones, roughly 53% seen once.

J is TRBJ2-5 and V is TRBV25-1; weak D call: TRBD1 (7 bases). This specimen consisted of CD4+ T cells sorted from blood, obtained at week 0. This TCR came from a human donor with alopecia areata. In nucleotides, the CDR3 is TGTGCCAGCAGCGGGGGACAGGAGACCCAGTACTTC. Amino acids: CASSGGQETQYF. Combining the CDR3 with reference TRBV25-1 and TRBJ2-5 gives the whole variable domain EADIYQTPRYLVIGTGKKITLECSQTMGHDKMYWYQQDPGMELHLIHYSYGVNSTEKGDLSSESTVSRIRTEHFPLTLESARPSHTSQYLCASSGGQETQYFGPGTRLLVL.